This TCR beta chain was found in a study of cytomegalovirus exposure and HLA in healthy donors. Study background: The same platform used for the approximately 670 first-cohort repertoires was also used for the 100 to 150 validation repertoires, as a later analysis reported.

Donors came from a validation cohort of over 100 subjects, distinct from the first 666-subject cohort. Points from the study as a whole: Listed as cytomegalovirus-associated were approximately 160 TCR beta chains.

This table comes from immunoSEQ multiplex PCR, and its TCRdb copy is limited to in-frame clones, with some not included. In the table there are fewer than 100,000 clones, under 95% of which are singletons. As to this clone: Its antigen is unidentified.

This receptor was identified in a man in his thirties or forties in good health and CMV-seronegative. Sequencing used PBMCs.

The CDR3 spells CSVRDREPYEQYF. The CDR3, as DNA: TGCAGCGTTAGGGACAGGGAACCCTACGAGCAGTACTTC. The gene calls are TRBV29-1 and TRBJ2-7; 9 nucleotides align to TRBD1. The V gene's germline CDR1 is SQVTM and CDR2 ANQGSEA. This CDR3 is 13 amino acids long. The J segment lost 2 bases and the V segment lost 5 bases, leaving 4 bases of the junction unmatched.